The 16 T cell receptor beta chains in this list originate from one sample, sequenced in a study of blood T cell repertoires in COVID-19. Assay used: immunoSEQ multiplex PCR; TCRdb lists only in-frame clones, some missing. The sample has over 200,000 clones; 80% to 90% are singletons. The sequenced sample was PBMCs or T cells enriched from blood (not recorded which). Receptors were obtained from a woman aged 50 to 65 in a cohort exposed to, infected with or recovered from COVID-19 (not recorded which).

In the case of this clone: A read error may produce the germline difference seen at one junction end. This chain connects TRBV7-7 to TRBJ2-7; weak D call: TRBD1 (6 bases). This CDR3 is built from 13 residues. Germline CDR1 SSHAT, CDR2 FNYEAQ (reference sequence). In DNA form, the CDR3 reads TGTGCTAGCAGCCTAGACGTGGGGGCAGAGCAGTACTTC. Its protein product is CASSLDVGAEQYF.

This chain connects TRBV4-3 to TRBJ2-1; 11 positions match TRBD2. CDR3 size: 17 residues. CDR1 and CDR2 (germline): LGHNA, YSLEER. The V segment lost 0 bases and the J segment 6 bases; nucleotides outside the gene matches: 7. CDR3: CASSQDSGTSGTNEQFF. In DNA form, the CDR3 reads TGCGCCAGCAGCCAAGATTCGGGGACTAGCGGAACCAATGAGCAGTTCTTC.

This sequence joins TRBV5-5 and TRBJ2-2, with 7 bases that match TRBD2. CDR1 and CDR2 (germline): SGHKS, YYEKEE (reference sequence). CDR3 length: 15 residues. The V gene end was trimmed by 4 bases and the J gene end by 1 base; junction bases not matched to a gene: 4. This CDR3 is CASSPVAGNTGELFF. CDR3 in DNA: TGTGCCAGCAGCCCCGTAGCGGGGAACACCGGGGAGCTGTTTTTT.

The DNA of the CDR3 is TGTGCCAGCAGGAAGACAGGGCCCGAAGCTTTCTTT. It translates to CASRKTGPEAFF. The V call is TRBV2, the J call TRBJ1-1; TRBD1 agrees at 7 bases. Germline loops: CDR1 SNHLY, CDR2 FYNNEI. With 6 bases clipped from V and 8 bases from J, the junction kept 6 bases outside the gene matches. This CDR3 is 12 amino acids long.

This sequence joins TRBV5-1 and TRBJ2-2; possible D gene TRBD1, 6 bases. CDR3 size: 16 residues. CDR1 is SGHRS and CDR2 is YFSETQ in the germline V gene. Trimming left V 0 bases short and J 6 bases short, with 15 bases between. This CDR3 is CASSLALGARAGELFF. The CDR3, as DNA: TGCGCCAGCAGCTTGGCTCTGGGGGCGCGGGCCGGGGAGCTGTTTTTT.

The gene calls are TRBV7-9 and TRBJ1-2, with no clear D. This CDR3 is built from 13 residues. Germline V gene sequence: CDR1 SEHNR, CDR2 FQNEAQ (reference sequence). Trimming removed 1 base from V and 3 bases from J, with 6 bases in between. For the CDR3, the DNA is TGTGCCAGCAGCTTAGGTATAGACTATGGCTACACCTTC. It translates to CASSLGIDYGYTF. The full variable domain, in which reference TRBV7-9 and TRBJ1-2 provide the parts outside the CDR3, is DTGVSQNPRHKITKRGQNVTFRCDPISEHNRLYWYRQTLGQGPEFLTYFQNEAQLEKSRLLSDRFSAERPKGSFSTLEIQRTEQGDSAMYLCASSLGIDYGYTFGSGTRLTVV.

V usage is TRBV29-1 and J usage is TRBJ2-7; D possibly corresponds to TRBD2 (6 bases). The V end was cut by 3 bases, the J end by 7 bases, with 22 bases between. The germline V gene encodes CDR1 SQVTM and CDR2 ANQGSEA. The CDR3 length is 15 residues. CDR3 in amino acids: CSVDGGSVTLGEQYF. CDR3 in DNA: TGCAGCGTTGATGGGGGGTCAGTCACCTTGGGGGAGCAGTACTTC.

The chain employs TRBV19 and TRBJ1-2; 7 positions match TRBD1. CDR1 LNHDA and CDR2 SQIVND come from the germline V gene (reference sequence). CDR3 length: 15 amino acids. The J segment lost 4 bases and the V segment lost 6 bases, leaving 11 bases of the junction unmatched. The CDR3 DNA is TGTGCCAGTAGCCAAGGGACAGATCACTCCTATGGCTACACCTTC. Protein sequence: CASSQGTDHSYGYTF.

This chain joins TRBV19 and TRBJ2-1; tentatively, D is TRBD2 (7 bases). The V end was cut by 4 bases, the J end by 0 bases, with 19 bases between. Germline CDR1 LNHDA, CDR2 SQIVND (reference sequence). The CDR3 spans 18 residues. The chain's CDR3 is CASSTGSLGGASYNEQFF. The CDR3 DNA is TGTGCCAGTAGTACGGGTTCATTGGGGGGGGCCTCCTACAATGAGCAGTTCTTC.

This clone came up once. This chain connects TRBV12-3 or TRBV12-4 to TRBJ1-2; 8 nucleotides agree with TRBD1. Unmatched junction bases numbered 5, after V lost 5 bases and J lost 9 bases. There are 12 residues in the CDR3. CDR3 sequence (DNA): TGTGCCAGCAGTACAGGGGGTATACGCTACACCTTC. Amino acids: CASSTGGIRYTF.

This sequence joins TRBV5-1 and TRBJ2-7, with 11 bases identical to TRBD1. Germline-derived CDR1 and CDR2 are SGHRS and YFSETQ. The CDR3 has 13 amino acids. J was trimmed by 6 bases and V by 3 bases; bases with no gene match: 2. The CDR3 loop is CASSSGQGAEQYF. Here the CDR3 DNA reads TGCGCCAGCAGCTCAGGACAGGGGGCCGAGCAGTACTTC.

V and J are TRBV5-4 and TRBJ1-6, with D possibly being TRBD1 (6 bases). CDR1 is SGHNT, CDR2 YYREEE, per germline (reference sequence). The V gene lost 0 bases and the J gene lost 3 bases, with 10 bases spanning the gap. This CDR3 spans 16 amino acids. The CDR3 loop reads CASSLAGDLYNSPLHF. The CDR3 coding sequence is TGTGCCAGCAGCTTGGCAGGGGACCTCTATAATTCACCCCTCCACTTT.

This clone appeared a few times. The chain joins TRBV5-4 to TRBJ1-1; a possible D gene is TRBD1 (5 bases). Germline V gene data show CDR1 as SGHNT and CDR2 as YYREEE (reference sequence). Trimming removed 0 bases at V and 6 bases at J, with 18 bases between. This CDR3 comprises 16 residues. The DNA for the CDR3 is TGTGCCAGCAGCTTGGCGGGGGTTAGGCCTATCTCTGAAGCTTTCTTT. It codes for CASSLAGVRPISEAFF.

The chain employs TRBV2 and TRBJ2-3; 8 nucleotides align to TRBD2. Looked up from germline, CDR1 is SNHLY and CDR2 is FYNNEI. With V trimmed by 6 bases and J by 7 bases, 9 bases remained unmatched. The CDR3 is 14 amino acids. CDR3 protein: CASSGGLVLNTQYF. Written as DNA, the CDR3 is TGTGCCAGCAGCGGGGGACTAGTACTGAATACGCAGTATTTT.

The rearrangement joins TRBV7-2 to TRBJ2-4; TRBD1 matches at 8 bases. Germline trimming cut 0 bases from V and 2 bases from J; bases unmatched to any gene: 9. The CDR3 covers 18 residues. The germline V gene has CDR1 SGHTA and CDR2 FQGNSA. The CDR3 region is CASSLAGPGGSSKNIQYF. The CDR3 DNA sequence: TGTGCCAGCAGCTTAGCTGGACCAGGGGGCTCGTCCAAAAACATTCAGTACTTC.

This clone has only a few counts. The CDR3 coding sequence is TGTGCCTGGAGTGTTAGGGGGGGACCCCCCCTTGACGAGCAGTACTTC. Protein product: CAWSVRGGPPLDEQYF. This chain uses TRBV30 with TRBJ2-7, with D possibly matching TRBD2 (7 bases). Per the germline V gene, CDR1 is GTSNPN and CDR2 is SVGIG (reference sequence). V dropped 0 bases and J dropped 5 bases, with 20 bases sitting between them. The CDR3 consists of 16 residues. The full variable domain, rest sourced from reference TRBV30 and TRBJ2-7, is SQTIHQWPATLVQPVGSPLSLECTVEGTSNPNLYWYRQAAGRGLQLLFYSVGIGQISSEVPQNLSASRPQDRQFILSSKKLLLSDSGFYLCAWSVRGGPPLDEQYFGPGTRLTVT.